This T cell receptor beta chain was captured in a study of OX40 agonist ivuxolimab in advanced cancers. Looking at the study overall: With ivuxolimab, an agonistic anti-OX40 (CD134) antibody, patients were treated. The study's findings and limits: The specificity for antigen of the expanded peripheral T cells was not determined. Certain nonresponding patients likewise had low normalized T-cell clonal expansion.

Assay: immunoSEQ multiplex PCR; the TCRdb copy retains only in-frame clones and omits some. The data show about 74,000 clones, roughly 84% seen once. Trimming removed 3 bases at V and 0 bases at J, with 8 bases between. Germline V lookup: CDR1 SQVTM, CDR2 ANQGSEA. The CDR3 extends over 13 amino acids. Remarks on this clone: Its antigen is not identified.

This TCR was recovered from an adult with an advanced solid tumor such as melanoma, head and neck, liver or kidney cancer. The V gene is TRBV29-1, the J gene TRBJ1-1; the D is unclear. Sample: CD4+ or CD8+ T cells sorted from blood, taken in a trial of the OX40 agonist ivuxolimab. This chain's CDR3 is CSVDRGLNTEAFF. The CDR3 nucleotides read TGCAGCGTTGATCGTGGTTTGAACACTGAAGCTTTCTTT.